This T cell receptor beta chain was captured in a study of T-cell reconstitution after alpha-beta-depleted transplantation in children. This clonotype showed up just a few times. Germline CDR1 and CDR2: SGDLS and YYNGEE. The V gene end was trimmed by 0 bases and the J gene end by 0 bases; junction bases not matched to a gene: 12. The CDR3 is 19 amino acids. Library preparation (for TCRbeta) was performed with unique molecular identifiers. From the PCR reads, TCRdb called clonotypes with MiXCR, one entry per CDR3 protein. The table shows 65,000 to 85,000 distinct CDR3 sequences, with approximately 11% occurring only once.

J is TRBJ2-3 and V is TRBV9; 8 positions match TRBD2. This TCR was recovered from a boy between 10 and 17 years old with acute myeloid leukemia, due to receive a stem cell transplant. The specimen comprised PBMCs, sampled before TCRalphabeta/CD19-depleted stem cell transplant. The CDR3 nucleotides are TGTGCCAGCAGCGTAGCTACGGGGGGGGGACTAGTGAGCACAGATACGCAGTATTTT. Protein product: CASSVATGGGLVSTDTQYF.